The next 20 T cell receptor beta chains were all read from a single sample in a study of metastatic and nonmetastatic thyroid tumors. TCRdb ran MiXCR on the PCR reads. This sample has about 21,000 clones, with about 30% found just once. Each patient came to thyroid surgery without any prior treatment (of any kind). Sequenced sample: blood. All receptors derive from a female donor with papillary thyroid cancer or a benign thyroid nodule (not recorded which). Some clones in this sample may be carry-over from other donors' samples.

The chain has TRBV6-2 or TRBV6-3 and TRBJ2-7; D is ambiguous. Germline CDR1 and CDR2: MNHEY and SVGEGT. The ends were cut back, 6 bases at V and 7 bases at J, with 13 bases in the middle. The CDR3 runs to 12 residues. CDR3 sequence reads: CASRVGPMEQYF. Written as DNA, the CDR3 is TGTGCCAGCAGGGTGGGCCCAATGGAGCAGTACTTC.

This clone was seen many times. This could be a read error, since a much larger clone is one nucleotide away. The chain joins TRBV7-6 to TRBJ2-5; D uncertain. The germline V and J ends were trimmed by 2 bases and 4 bases, with 14 bases remaining between them. Germline loops: CDR1 SGHVS, CDR2 FNYEAQ. The CDR3 contains 15 residues. CDR3 region: CASSLSPSVGETQYF. Written as DNA, the CDR3 is TGTGCCAGCAGCTTATCTCCCTCGGTTGGAGAGACCCAGTACTTC.

The V gene is TRBV5-8, the J gene TRBJ2-7, with TRBD1 matching 8 bases. J was trimmed by 5 bases and V by 5 bases; bases with no gene match: 12. The CDR3 has 15 amino acids. From germline, CDR1 is SGHTS and CDR2 YDEGEE. In nucleotides, the CDR3 is TGTGCCAGCAGTACGGGGACAGGCCTTTGCAACGAGCAGTACTTC. Encoded protein: CASSTGTGLCNEQYF.

In its sample, this clone was seen many times. The chain combines TRBV6-2 or TRBV6-3 with TRBJ2-1; 12 positions agree with TRBD2. The J segment lost 4 bases and the V segment lost 5 bases, leaving 3 bases of the junction unmatched. Germline CDR1 is MNHEY and CDR2 is SVGEGT. There are 15 residues in the CDR3. CDR3 sequence: CASSDTSGGYNEQFF. CDR3 bases: TGTGCCAGCAGTGATACTAGCGGGGGGTACAATGAGCAGTTCTTC.

This clone was seen ten or more times. The chain recombines TRBV28 with TRBJ2-7; D is perhaps TRBD1 (5 bases). From germline, CDR1 is MDHEN and CDR2 SYDVKM. The CDR3 spans 13 residues. The V end lost 6 bases, the J end lost 3 bases, and 12 bases lay between the germline ends. This chain's CDR3 is CASSPTVLYEQYF. The CDR3 nucleotides read TGTGCCAGCAGCCCGACAGTGCTCTACGAGCAGTACTTC.

The genes are TRBV7-8 and TRBJ2-2, with 10 bases aligning to TRBD2. The CDR3 loop spans 16 amino acids. The germline CDR1 and CDR2 sequences are SGHVS and FQNEAQ. V lost 5 bases to trimming and J lost 5 bases; unmatched junction nucleotides: 8. The CDR3 spells CASSRASGSQTGELFF. CDR3 sequence (DNA): TGTGCCAGCAGCCGCGCTAGCGGGAGCCAGACCGGGGAGCTGTTTTTT.

The rearrangement links TRBV2 to TRBJ1-2; 12 nucleotides agree with TRBD1. Unmatched junction bases numbered 2, after V lost 6 bases and J lost 6 bases. This CDR3 is built from 13 residues. The germline CDR1 and CDR2 sequences are SNHLY and FYNNEI. This CDR3 reads CASRGQGADGYTF. CDR3 DNA sequence: TGTGCCAGCAGGGGACAGGGGGCGGATGGCTACACCTTC. The full variable domain, completed using reference TRBV2 and TRBJ1-2, is EPEVTQTPSHQVTQMGQEVILRCVPISNHLYFYWYRQILGQKVEFLVSFYNNEISEKSEIFDDQFSVERPDGSNFTLKIRSTKLEDSAMYFCASRGQGADGYTFGSGTRLTVV.

By frequency in the sample, this clone is medium-sized. This chain connects TRBV15 to TRBJ1-1; the D gene is possibly TRBD1 (5 bases). The CDR3 runs to 17 residues. V lost 2 bases, J lost 0 bases, and 16 bases lay in between. CDR1 and CDR2 from the germline V gene are LNHNV and YYDKDF (reference sequence). The CDR3 DNA is TGTGCCACCAGCAGAATCCGGACCGCGGGGCTGAACACTGAAGCTTTCTTT. Translated, it gives CATSRIRTAGLNTEAFF.

There are many counts of this clone. J is TRBJ2-5 and V is TRBV7-9, with 11 bases fitting TRBD2. Germline V gives CDR1 SEHNR, CDR2 FQNEAQ (reference sequence). The CDR3 has 15 amino acids. V was clipped by 4 bases and J by 5 bases; unmatched bases: 6. CDR3: CASSSVTSGSETQYF. The DNA of the CDR3 is TGTGCCAGCAGCTCCGTAACTAGCGGGAGTGAGACCCAGTACTTC.

Sample share makes this clone medium-sized. The chain links TRBV28 to TRBJ2-7; a possible D gene is TRBD2 (6 bases). This CDR3 spans 19 amino acids. V was clipped by 3 bases and J by 4 bases, with 28 bases between them. The V gene's germline CDR1 is MDHEN and CDR2 SYDVKM. CDR3 in amino acids: CASSFGRKLNSRRLYEQYF. The CDR3 DNA is TGTGCCAGCAGTTTTGGGAGGAAGCTAAACAGCCGCCGATTATACGAGCAGTACTTC.

This chain connects TRBV11-2 to TRBJ2-2; D ambiguous. Germline V gene sequence: CDR1 SGHAT, CDR2 FQNNGV. CDR3 length: 15 amino acids. V gave up 5 bases and J gave up 1 base, with 11 bases separating them. Here the CDR3 DNA reads TGTGCCAGCAGCCAAGACATCTTGAACACCGGGGAGCTGTTTTTT. It translates to CASSQDILNTGELFF.

This clone came up many times. V and J are TRBV28 and TRBJ1-2, with D unresolved. V dropped 4 bases and J dropped 5 bases, with 8 bases sitting between them. Germline CDR1 is MDHEN and CDR2 is SYDVKM. This CDR3 comprises 12 residues. The CDR3 reads CASSSREYGYTF. The CDR3 bases are TGTGCCAGCAGTTCCCGGGAGTATGGCTACACCTTC.

Many counts were recorded for this clone. The J gene is TRBJ2-2, the V gene TRBV6-6; D might be TRBD1 (5 bases). The CDR3 is 17 amino acids. The V end lost 2 bases, the J end lost 6 bases, and 19 bases lay between the germline ends. Germline CDR1 reads MNHNY; CDR2 reads SVGAGI (reference sequence). CDR3 in amino acids: CASSYNWAGRKSGELFF. The CDR3 DNA reads as TGTGCCAGCAGTTACAATTGGGCAGGGCGGAAGTCCGGGGAGCTGTTTTTT.

This clone was seen many times. The chain recombines TRBV7-3 with TRBJ2-3; D might be TRBD1 (6 bases). Germline-derived CDR1 and CDR2 are SGHTA and FQGTGA. The V and J ends lost 5 bases and 3 bases respectively, with 12 bases between them. This CDR3 contains 14 residues. This CDR3 reads CASSLDSVTDTQYF. In nucleotides, the CDR3 is TGTGCCAGCAGCCTGGACAGCGTTACAGATACGCAGTATTTT.

This clone was counted ten times or more. This sequence joins TRBV4-3 and TRBJ1-5; no reliable D call. The V gene's germline CDR1 is LGHNA and CDR2 YSLEER. The CDR3 has 14 residues. Trimming stripped 1 base from V and 10 bases from J, with 14 bases between. CDR3 amino acids: CASSQVQQYRPQHF. The CDR3 DNA reads TGCGCCAGCAGCCAAGTACAACAGTATCGACCCCAGCATTTT.

This clone was detected ten times or more. The gene calls are TRBV13 and TRBJ2-7, with D tentatively TRBD1 (6 bases). From germline, CDR1 is PRHDT and CDR2 FYEKMQ (reference sequence). The CDR3 runs to 15 residues. V was pared by 3 bases and J by 4 bases, with 16 bases between. CDR3 in DNA: TGTGCCAGCAGCTTCCGACAGGTCGGGAAATACGAGCAGTACTTC. Translated: CASSFRQVGKYEQYF.

On this clone itself: This specimen includes other DNA sequences encoding the same CDR3. The V and J genes are TRBV6-1 and TRBJ1-6, with D uncertain. The CDR3 runs to 14 residues. Germline-derived CDR1 and CDR2 are MNHNS and SASEGT. V lost 4 bases and J 4 bases, leaving 8 bases between the germline ends. In nucleotides, the CDR3 is TGTGCCAGCAGTGCAGGTCCATATAATTCACCCCTCCACTTT. Its protein is CASSAGPYNSPLHF.

This clone came up a few times. CDR3 region: CASSQVIVALHF. CDR3 in DNA: TGCGCCAGCAGCCAAGTCATAGTCGCCCTCCACTTT. V and J are TRBV4-3 and TRBJ1-6; D is unclear. V was pared by 1 base and J by 14 bases, with 9 bases between. This CDR3 contains 12 residues. Germline values: CDR1 LGHNA, CDR2 YSLEER.

This clone was counted at least ten times. V gene TRBV28 combines with J gene TRBJ2-3; 11 positions match TRBD2. The CDR3 contains 15 residues. Germline V gene lookup returns CDR1 MDHEN and CDR2 SYDVKM. The J segment lost 4 bases and the V segment lost 3 bases, leaving 3 bases of the junction unmatched. For the CDR3, the DNA is TGTGCCAGCAGTTTTAGCGGGAGGGCCCCAGATACGCAGTATTTT. Encoded protein: CASSFSGRAPDTQYF.

In this sample, this clone turned up many times. V usage is TRBV6-2 or TRBV6-3 and J usage is TRBJ2-7; TRBD1 might be the D (5 bases). Trimming shortened V by 5 bases and J by 3 bases, and 8 bases separated the two germline ends. This CDR3 region has 12 residues. Germline values: CDR1 MNHEY, CDR2 SVGEGT. The CDR3 protein is CASSRQNYEQYF. The CDR3 region has the DNA TGTGCCAGCAGTCGACAGAACTACGAGCAGTACTTC.